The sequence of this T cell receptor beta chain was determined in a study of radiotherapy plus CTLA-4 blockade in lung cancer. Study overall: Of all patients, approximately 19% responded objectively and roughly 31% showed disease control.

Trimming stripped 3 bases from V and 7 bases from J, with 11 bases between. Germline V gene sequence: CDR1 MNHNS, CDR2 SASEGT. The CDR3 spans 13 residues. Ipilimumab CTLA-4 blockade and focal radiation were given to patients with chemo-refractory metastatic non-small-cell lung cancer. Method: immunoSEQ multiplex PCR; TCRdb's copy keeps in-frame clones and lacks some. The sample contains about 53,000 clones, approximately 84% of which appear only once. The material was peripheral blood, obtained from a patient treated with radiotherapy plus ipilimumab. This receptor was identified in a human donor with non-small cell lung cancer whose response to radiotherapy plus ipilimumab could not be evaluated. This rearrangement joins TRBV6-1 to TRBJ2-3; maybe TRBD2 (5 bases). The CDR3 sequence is CASSDGRSNTQYF. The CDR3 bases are TGTGCCAGCAGTGATGGGAGAAGTAATACGCAGTATTTT.